This T cell receptor beta chain was observed in a study of blood T cell repertoires in COVID-19. Study-wide context: COVID-19 samples from acute and convalescent phases originated in the United States, Italy and Spain. The analysed material was cDNA or gDNA that came from T cells, B-cell-depleted T cells, or PBMCs.

This CDR3 has 11 amino acids. Germline V gene sequence: CDR1 MNHEY, CDR2 SVGAGI. Deletions cut 8 bases from V and 0 bases from J, with 5 bases between. Per the original data handling: Counts of nucleated cells, estimated from reference gene primer amplification, were obtained. TCRdb's copy holds only in-frame clones and misses some; the assay was immunoSEQ multiplex PCR. V and J calls and clone size come straight from that table; D and trimming were deduced from the DNA. Here the sample spans 380,000 or so clones, more than 70% being singletons. The chain joins TRBV6-5 to TRBJ2-7; unclear D gene. The sequence derives from a man between 40 and 49 years old with acute or convalescent COVID-19. Sample: peripheral blood. The CDR3 DNA reads TGTGCCAGCGTTCTCTCCTACGAGCAGTACTTC. Amino acid sequence: CASVLSYEQYF.